The rows below give T cell receptor beta chains drawn from one sample of a study of cytomegalovirus exposure and HLA in healthy donors. The table came from immunoSEQ multiplex PCR; TCRdb's copy has only in-frame clones and leaves some out. The top ten hold 1.2% of the sample, which has approximately 260,000 clones, around 85% seen once. Specimen: PBMCs. The receptors shown here come from a woman aged 30 to 39 in good health and CMV-seropositive. Both conserved end residues are part of each CDR3. A D gene is named only where the DNA matches it firmly. Clone size appears in some rows only: once, few, many, or a class for an expanded clone.

clone_size: NA
v_call: TRBV28
j_call: TRBJ2-1
d_call: TRBD1
cdr3_nt: TGTGCCAGCAGTTCTCCCATCCGGGACAGGGGGTTTAATGAGCAGTTCTTC
cdr3_aa: CASSSPIRDRGFNEQFF

clone_size: NA
v_call: TRBV10-1
j_call: TRBJ2-2
d_call: TRBD2
cdr3_nt: TGCGCCACCTCCCCCGGGAGGACGAACACCGGGGAGCTGTTTTTT
cdr3_aa: CATSPGRTNTGELFF

clone_size: NA
v_call: TRBV6-1
j_call: TRBJ2-1
d_call: TRBD1
cdr3_nt: TGTGCCAGCAGTGAAAGACAGGGTGAGCCCCCGACCTACAATGAGCAGTTCTTC
cdr3_aa: CASSERQGEPPTYNEQFF

clone_size: NA
v_call: TRBV12-5
j_call: TRBJ2-7
d_call: NA
cdr3_nt: TGTGCTAGTGGTTTCGTAGAGGACGAGCAGTACTTC
cdr3_aa: CASGFVEDEQYF

clone_size: NA
v_call: TRBV4-1
j_call: TRBJ2-7
d_call: TRBD2
cdr3_nt: TGCGCCAGCAGCTCCGCCGGGGGGAGGGTCTCCTACGAGCAGTACTTC
cdr3_aa: CASSSAGGRVSYEQYF

clone_size: NA
v_call: TRBV7-2
j_call: TRBJ2-2
d_call: NA
cdr3_nt: TGTGCCAGCAGCTTAGTAGGGAGTAGCACCGGGGAGCTGTTTTTT
cdr3_aa: CASSLVGSSTGELFF

clone_size: NA
v_call: TRBV19
j_call: TRBJ1-2
d_call: NA
cdr3_nt: TGTGCCAGTAGCCCGGTTCGGTCGAAGGTAGCTTATGGCTACACCTTC
cdr3_aa: CASSPVRSKVAYGYTF

clone_size: NA
v_call: TRBV9
j_call: TRBJ2-2
d_call: TRBD2
cdr3_nt: TGTGCCAGCAGCTATGGGGAGGGGTTCACCGGGGAGCTGTTTTTT
cdr3_aa: CASSYGEGFTGELFF

clone_size: NA
v_call: TRBV7-6
j_call: TRBJ1-3
d_call: NA
cdr3_nt: TGTGCCAGCAGCTCCTATAGCTCTGGAAACACCATATATTTT
cdr3_aa: CASSSYSSGNTIYF

clone_size: NA
v_call: TRBV7-8
j_call: TRBJ1-5
d_call: NA
cdr3_nt: TGTGCCAGCAGCTTCGACACCTACAATCAGCCCCAGCATTTT
cdr3_aa: CASSFDTYNQPQHF

clone_size: NA
v_call: TRBV6-1
j_call: TRBJ2-7
d_call: TRBD2
cdr3_nt: TGTGCCAGCAGTGAAAGGGCTAGCGGGATGGGTGAGCAGTACTTC
cdr3_aa: CASSERASGMGEQYF

clone_size: NA
v_call: TRBV27
j_call: TRBJ2-3
d_call: TRBD1
cdr3_nt: TGTGCCAGCAGTTCAGAAGACAGGGGGGACACAGATACGCAGTATTTT
cdr3_aa: CASSSEDRGDTDTQYF

clone_size: NA
v_call: TRBV5-1
j_call: TRBJ2-7
d_call: TRBD2
cdr3_nt: TGCGCCAGCAGCTATCTAGCACGGGAGGATTACGAGCAGTACTTC
cdr3_aa: CASSYLAREDYEQYF

clone_size: few
v_call: TRBV5-1
j_call: TRBJ2-4
d_call: TRBD2
cdr3_nt: TGCGCCAGCAGCAGCGACGGGAGGGGAAACATTCAGTACTTC
cdr3_aa: CASSSDGRGNIQYF

clone_size: NA
v_call: TRBV7-7
j_call: TRBJ2-5
d_call: NA
cdr3_nt: TGTGCTAGCAGCTTAGAGGGGCAGGGTCCCAAGTACTTC
cdr3_aa: CASSLEGQGPKYF

clone_size: NA
v_call: TRBV15
j_call: TRBJ2-1
d_call: NA
cdr3_nt: TGTGCCACCAGCAGTGAGGGGGGGAGCAATGAGCAGTTCTTC
cdr3_aa: CATSSEGGSNEQFF

clone_size: NA
v_call: TRBV2
j_call: TRBJ2-5
d_call: NA
cdr3_nt: TGTGCCAGCAGTGGAGCAGGGGAATCAGAGACCCAGTACTTC
cdr3_aa: CASSGAGESETQYF

clone_size: NA
v_call: TRBV30
j_call: TRBJ2-2
d_call: NA
cdr3_nt: TGTGCCTGGAGCCCCCTTAGGGGCCTCCCCCAGGCCGGGGAGCTGTTTTTT
cdr3_aa: CAWSPLRGLPQAGELFF

clone_size: NA
v_call: TRBV6-5
j_call: TRBJ1-5
d_call: NA
cdr3_nt: TGTGCCAGCAGTTACCGAGAGAATCAGCCCCAGCATTTT
cdr3_aa: CASSYRENQPQHF

clone_size: NA
v_call: TRBV18
j_call: TRBJ2-6
d_call: TRBD1
cdr3_nt: TGTGCCAGCTCACCCGGACAGGGAATGACTGGGGCCAACGTCCTGACTTTC
cdr3_aa: CASSPGQGMTGANVLTF

clone_size: NA
v_call: TRBV28
j_call: TRBJ2-7
d_call: TRBD1
cdr3_nt: TGTGCCAGCAGCAGAGACAGGGGGGCCTACGAGCAGTACTTC
cdr3_aa: CASSRDRGAYEQYF

clone_size: NA
v_call: TRBV27
j_call: TRBJ2-3
d_call: TRBD2
cdr3_nt: TGTGCCAGCAATTATTCGCCAGCGGGAGGGCCTGATACGCAGTATTTT
cdr3_aa: CASNYSPAGGPDTQYF

clone_size: NA
v_call: TRBV2
j_call: TRBJ1-5
d_call: NA
cdr3_nt: TGTGCCAGCAGTGCAGGGCGGATCGATCAGCCCCAGCATTTT
cdr3_aa: CASSAGRIDQPQHF

clone_size: NA
v_call: TRBV2
j_call: TRBJ1-2
d_call: NA
cdr3_nt: TGTGCCAGCAGTGAAGGTTGGCAGGGCTATGGCTACACCTTC
cdr3_aa: CASSEGWQGYGYTF

clone_size: few
v_call: TRBV6-1
j_call: TRBJ1-4
d_call: TRBD1
cdr3_nt: TGTGCCAGCACCCCGGACAGGGAGAGTGAAAAACTGTTTTTT
cdr3_aa: CASTPDRESEKLFF

clone_size: NA
v_call: TRBV11-2
j_call: TRBJ2-1
d_call: TRBD2
cdr3_nt: TGTGCCAGCAGCGGCGTCCATTCGGGAGGTGAGCAGTTCTTC
cdr3_aa: CASSGVHSGGEQFF

clone_size: few
v_call: TRBV29-1
j_call: TRBJ2-7
d_call: TRBD1
cdr3_nt: TGCAGCGTTTATACAGGGGTCGAGCAGTACTTC
cdr3_aa: CSVYTGVEQYF

clone_size: NA
v_call: TRBV9
j_call: TRBJ2-2
d_call: TRBD1
cdr3_nt: TGTGCCAGCAGCATCTCGACAGGGGGTACCGGGGAGCTGTTTTTT
cdr3_aa: CASSISTGGTGELFF

clone_size: NA
v_call: TRBV7-7
j_call: TRBJ2-1
d_call: TRBD2
cdr3_nt: TGTGCTAGCAGCCTGGGACTAGCGGGAGTAAGGGAGCAGTTCTTC
cdr3_aa: CASSLGLAGVREQFF